This T cell receptor beta chain was sequenced during a study of blood T cell repertoires in COVID-19. Study overall: COVID-19 samples, acute and convalescent, were from the United States, Italy and Spain. T cells, B-cell-depleted T cells, or PBMCs provided the cDNA or gDNA that served as material.

This clone was detected once. CDR3 length: 12 residues. The V end was cut by 4 bases, the J end by 11 bases, with 15 bases between. As originally analysed: Reference gene primer amplification gave estimated nucleated cell counts. Using immunoSEQ multiplex PCR, the repertoire was profiled, and TCRdb retains in-frame clones only, with some absent. D and trimming come from the DNA, and the V and J calls and clone size come from that table. In the table there are about 110,000 clones, 88% of which are singletons. The clonotype originates from a human donor in a cohort sampled during active COVID-19. This chain links TRBV23-1 with TRBJ2-7; no firm D call. TRBV23-1 is classed as an ORF, of uncertain function. The sequenced sample consisted of peripheral blood. This chain's CDR3 is CASSRPDTEEYF. The CDR3 nucleotides read TGCGCCAGCAGTCGGCCAGATACAGAAGAGTACTTC.